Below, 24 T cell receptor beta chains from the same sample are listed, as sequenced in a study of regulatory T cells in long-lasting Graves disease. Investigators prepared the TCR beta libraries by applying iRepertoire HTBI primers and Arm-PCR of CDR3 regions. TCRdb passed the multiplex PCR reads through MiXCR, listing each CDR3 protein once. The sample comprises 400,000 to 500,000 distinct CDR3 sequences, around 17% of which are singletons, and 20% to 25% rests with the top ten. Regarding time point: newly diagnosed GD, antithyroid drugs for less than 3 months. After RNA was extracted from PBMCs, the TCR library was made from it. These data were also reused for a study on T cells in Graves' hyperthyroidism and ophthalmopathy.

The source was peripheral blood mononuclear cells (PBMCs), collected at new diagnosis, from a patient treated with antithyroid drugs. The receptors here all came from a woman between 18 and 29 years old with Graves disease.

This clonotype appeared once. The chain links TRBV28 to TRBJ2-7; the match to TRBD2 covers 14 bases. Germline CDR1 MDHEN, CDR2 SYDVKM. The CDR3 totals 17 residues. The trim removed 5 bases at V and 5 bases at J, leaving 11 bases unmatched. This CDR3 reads CASSAAGTSGRGDEQYF. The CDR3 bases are TGTGCCAGCAGTGCAGCCGGGACTAGCGGGAGAGGGGACGAGCAGTACTTC.

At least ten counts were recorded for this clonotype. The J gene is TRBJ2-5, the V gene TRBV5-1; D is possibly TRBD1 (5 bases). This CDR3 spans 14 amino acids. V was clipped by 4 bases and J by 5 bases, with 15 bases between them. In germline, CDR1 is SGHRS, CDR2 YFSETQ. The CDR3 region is CASSPTGPRETQYF. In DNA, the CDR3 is TGCGCCAGCAGCCCTACAGGTCCTCGGGAGACCCAGTACTTC.

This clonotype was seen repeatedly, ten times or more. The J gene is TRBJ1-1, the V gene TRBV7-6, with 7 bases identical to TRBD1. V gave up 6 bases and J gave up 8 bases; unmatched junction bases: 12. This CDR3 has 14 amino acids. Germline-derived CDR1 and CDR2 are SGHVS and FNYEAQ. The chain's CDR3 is CASSLQGGSGEAFF. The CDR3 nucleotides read TGTGCCAGCAGTCTGCAGGGGGGATCCGGCGAAGCTTTCTTT.

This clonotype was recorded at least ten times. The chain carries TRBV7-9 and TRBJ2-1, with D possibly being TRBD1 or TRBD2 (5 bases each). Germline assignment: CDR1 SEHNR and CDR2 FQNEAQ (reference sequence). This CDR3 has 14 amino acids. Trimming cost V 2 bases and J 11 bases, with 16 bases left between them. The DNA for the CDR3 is TGTGCCAGCAGCTTACAAGAACGGGACCCGAAGCAGTTCTTC. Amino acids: CASSLQERDPKQFF.

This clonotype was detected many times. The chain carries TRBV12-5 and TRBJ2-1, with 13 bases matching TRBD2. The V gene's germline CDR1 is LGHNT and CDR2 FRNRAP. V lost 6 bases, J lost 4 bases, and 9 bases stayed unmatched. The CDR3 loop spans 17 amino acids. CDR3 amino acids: CASGSPRGLAGYNEQFF. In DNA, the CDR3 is TGTGCTAGTGGCTCACCCCGGGGACTAGCGGGATACAATGAGCAGTTCTTC.

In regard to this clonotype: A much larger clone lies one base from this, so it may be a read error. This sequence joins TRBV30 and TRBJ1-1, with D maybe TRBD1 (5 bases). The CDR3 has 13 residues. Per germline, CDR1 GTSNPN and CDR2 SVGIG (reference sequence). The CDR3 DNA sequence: TGTGTCGTTTCCGTTCAGGGAGACACTGAAGCTTTCTTT. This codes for CVVSVQGDTEAFF.

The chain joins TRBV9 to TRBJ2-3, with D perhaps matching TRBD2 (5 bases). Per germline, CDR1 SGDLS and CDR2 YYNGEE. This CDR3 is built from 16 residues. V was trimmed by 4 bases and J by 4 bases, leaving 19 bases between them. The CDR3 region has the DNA TGTGCCAGCAGCCTTTTAGCGAAGAGAGGGTCAGATACGCAGTATTTT. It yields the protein CASSLLAKRGSDTQYF.

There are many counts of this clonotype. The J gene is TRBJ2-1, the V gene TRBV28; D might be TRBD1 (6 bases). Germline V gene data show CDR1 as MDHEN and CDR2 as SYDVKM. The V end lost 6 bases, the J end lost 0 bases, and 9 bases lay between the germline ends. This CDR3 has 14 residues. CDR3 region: CASSLQGSYNEQFF. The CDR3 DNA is TGTGCCAGCAGCCTACAGGGCTCCTACAATGAGCAGTTCTTC.

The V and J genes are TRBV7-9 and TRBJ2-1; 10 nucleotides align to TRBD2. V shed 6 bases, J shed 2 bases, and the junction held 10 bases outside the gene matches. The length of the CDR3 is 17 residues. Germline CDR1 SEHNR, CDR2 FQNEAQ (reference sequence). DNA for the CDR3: TGTGCCAGCAGTCCTTGGGGACTAGCGAAGACCTACAATGAGCAGTTCTTC. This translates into CASSPWGLAKTYNEQFF.

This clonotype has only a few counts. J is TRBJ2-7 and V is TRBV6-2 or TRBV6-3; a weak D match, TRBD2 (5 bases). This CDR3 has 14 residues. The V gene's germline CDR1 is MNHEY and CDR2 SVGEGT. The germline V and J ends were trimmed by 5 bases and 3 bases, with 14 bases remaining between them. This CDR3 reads CASSAGSKIYEQYF. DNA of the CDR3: TGTGCCAGCAGTGCGGGCAGTAAGATCTACGAGCAGTACTTC.

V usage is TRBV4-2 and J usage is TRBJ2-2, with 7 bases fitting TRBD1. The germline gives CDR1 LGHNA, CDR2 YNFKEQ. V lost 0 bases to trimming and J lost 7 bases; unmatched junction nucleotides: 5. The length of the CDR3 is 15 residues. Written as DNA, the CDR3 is TGTGCCAGCAGCCAAGAGAGGGGGCTTATCGGGGAGCTGTTTTTT. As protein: CASSQERGLIGELFF.

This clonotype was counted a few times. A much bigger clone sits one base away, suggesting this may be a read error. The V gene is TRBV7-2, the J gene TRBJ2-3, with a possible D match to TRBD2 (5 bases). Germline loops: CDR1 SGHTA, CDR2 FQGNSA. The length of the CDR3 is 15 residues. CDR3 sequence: CVSSLEGRPTDTQYF. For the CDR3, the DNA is TGTGTCAGCAGCTTAGAGGGCAGACCCACAGATACGCAGTATTTT. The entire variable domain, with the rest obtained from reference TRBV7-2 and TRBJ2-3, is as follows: GAGVSQSPSNKVTEKGKDVELRCDPISGHTALYWYRQSLGQGLEFLIYFQGNSAPDKSGLPSDRFSAERTGGSVSTLTIQRTQQEDSAVYLCVSSLEGRPTDTQYFGPGTRLTVL.

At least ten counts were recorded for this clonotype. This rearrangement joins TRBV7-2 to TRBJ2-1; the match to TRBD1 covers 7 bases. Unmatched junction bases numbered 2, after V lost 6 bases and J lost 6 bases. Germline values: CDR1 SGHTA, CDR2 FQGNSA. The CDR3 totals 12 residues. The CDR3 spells CASSRQGNEQFF. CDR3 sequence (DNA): TGTGCCAGCAGTCGACAGGGCAATGAGCAGTTCTTC. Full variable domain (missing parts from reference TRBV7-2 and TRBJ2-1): GAGVSQSPSNKVTEKGKDVELRCDPISGHTALYWYRQSLGQGLEFLIYFQGNSAPDKSGLPSDRFSAERTGGSVSTLTIQRTQQEDSAVYLCASSRQGNEQFFGPGTRLTVL.

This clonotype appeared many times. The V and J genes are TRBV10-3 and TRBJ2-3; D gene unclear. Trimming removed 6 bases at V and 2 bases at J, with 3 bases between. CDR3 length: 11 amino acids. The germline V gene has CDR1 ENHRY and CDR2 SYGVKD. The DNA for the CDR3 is TGTGCCATCAGAAACACAGATACGCAGTATTTT. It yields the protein CAIRNTDTQYF.

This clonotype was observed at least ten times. The CDR3 loop is CASSQSEYGYTF. The CDR3 region has the DNA TGTGCCAGCAGCCAATCCGAATATGGCTACACCTTC. The chain links TRBV3-1 to TRBJ1-2; D gene uncertain. This CDR3 region has 12 residues. Trimming cost V 2 bases and J 5 bases, with 6 bases left between them. Germline lookup yields CDR1 LGHDT and CDR2 YNNKEL (reference sequence).

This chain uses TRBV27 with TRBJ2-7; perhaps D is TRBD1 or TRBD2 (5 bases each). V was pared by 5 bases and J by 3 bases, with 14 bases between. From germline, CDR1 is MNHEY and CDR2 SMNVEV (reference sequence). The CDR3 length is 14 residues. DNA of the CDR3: TGTGCCAGCAGTGATCCGGGACGGAGCTACGAGCAGTACTTC. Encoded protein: CASSDPGRSYEQYF.

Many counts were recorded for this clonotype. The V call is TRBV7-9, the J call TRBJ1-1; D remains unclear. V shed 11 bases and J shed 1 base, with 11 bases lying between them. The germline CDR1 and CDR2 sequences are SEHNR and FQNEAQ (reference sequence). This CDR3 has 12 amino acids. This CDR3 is CAFGVSNTEAFF. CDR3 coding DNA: TGTGCCTTTGGCGTTTCGAACACTGAAGCTTTCTTT.

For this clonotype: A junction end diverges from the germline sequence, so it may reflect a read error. The CDR3 here is CASSQTNMGLTPAEQYF. The CDR3 DNA follows: TGCGCCAGCAGCCAGACTAACATGGGACTCACCCCCGCCGAGCAGTACTTC. This rearrangement joins TRBV28 to TRBJ2-7; possible D gene TRBD2, 6 bases. Germline V gives CDR1 MDHEN, CDR2 SYDVKM. The CDR3 runs 17 residues.

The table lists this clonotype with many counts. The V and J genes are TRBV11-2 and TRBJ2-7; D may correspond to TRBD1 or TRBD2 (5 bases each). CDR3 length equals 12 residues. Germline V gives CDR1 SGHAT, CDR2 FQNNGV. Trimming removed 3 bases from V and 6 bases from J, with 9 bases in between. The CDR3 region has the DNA TGTGCCAGCAGCTTCCGGGACGGCGAGCAGTACTTC. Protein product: CASSFRDGEQYF.

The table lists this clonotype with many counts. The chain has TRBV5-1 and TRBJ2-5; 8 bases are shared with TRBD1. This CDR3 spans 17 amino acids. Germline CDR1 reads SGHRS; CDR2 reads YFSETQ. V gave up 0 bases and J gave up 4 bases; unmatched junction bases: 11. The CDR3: CASSLAAWTGPTETQYF. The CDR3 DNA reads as TGCGCCAGCAGCTTGGCCGCTTGGACAGGGCCAACAGAGACCCAGTACTTC.

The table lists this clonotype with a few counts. The CDR3 DNA is TGTGCCAGCAGGGAGCCCGGTCTGTACGAGCAGTACTTC. It specifies CASREPGLYEQYF. The chain joins TRBV6-1 to TRBJ2-7; D call uncertain. V dropped 6 bases and J dropped 4 bases, with 13 bases sitting between them. The germline CDR1 and CDR2 sequences are MNHNS and SASEGT. This CDR3 is 13 amino acids long.

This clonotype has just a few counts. CDR3 in amino acids: CASSYRRERTGELFF. DNA of the CDR3: TGTGCCAGCAGTTATCGCCGGGAGAGAACCGGGGAGCTGTTTTTT. The chain couples TRBV6-5 to TRBJ2-2; D is perhaps TRBD2 (6 bases). The germline V gene has CDR1 MNHEY and CDR2 SVGAGI. The ends were cut back, 3 bases at V and 5 bases at J, with 13 bases in the middle. This CDR3 is 15 amino acids long.

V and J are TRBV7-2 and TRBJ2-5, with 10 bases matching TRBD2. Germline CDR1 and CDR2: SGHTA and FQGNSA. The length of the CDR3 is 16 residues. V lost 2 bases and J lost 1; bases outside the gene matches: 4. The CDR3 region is CASSLSGLAAQETQYF. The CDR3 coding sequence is TGTGCCAGCAGCTTATCCGGACTAGCGGCCCAAGAGACCCAGTACTTC.

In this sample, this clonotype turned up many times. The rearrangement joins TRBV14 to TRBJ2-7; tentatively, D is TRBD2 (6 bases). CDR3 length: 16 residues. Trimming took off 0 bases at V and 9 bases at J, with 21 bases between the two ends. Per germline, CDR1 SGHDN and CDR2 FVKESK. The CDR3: CASSQDRVADTLGQYF. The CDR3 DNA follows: TGTGCCAGCAGCCAAGATCGAGTAGCGGACACTTTGGGGCAGTACTTC.